The source of this T cell receptor (beta chain) is a study of OX40 agonist ivuxolimab in advanced cancers. About the study: Dose-escalation patients were diagnosed with hepatocellular carcinoma, melanoma, renal cell cancer or head and neck cancer.

This clone was recorded once. Its antigen is unidentified. General study findings and limits: Partial responders treated at 0.1-3.0 mg/kg exhibited clonal expansion among the lowest measured. Dose levels from 0.1 to 3.0 mg/kg saw CD4+ and CD8+ blood T cells expand clonally by week 6.

The assay was immunoSEQ multiplex PCR, and TCRdb's table has in-frame clones only and misses some. The table has about 79,000 clones, 92% seen once. Blood got drawn at baseline, again on cycle 4 day 1, and then on cycle 7 day 1. The source was CD4+ or CD8+ T cells sorted from blood, collected in a trial of the OX40 agonist ivuxolimab. This receptor was identified in an adult with an advanced solid tumor such as melanoma, head and neck, liver or kidney cancer.

The CDR3 DNA follows: TGTGCCAGCAGGCCGGGGGGAGGGGAGACCCAGTACTTC. As protein: CASRPGGGETQYF. The V call is TRBV27, the J call TRBJ2-5; 7 nucleotides line up with TRBD2. The CDR3 is made up of 13 amino acids. V lost 6 bases and J lost 5; bases outside the gene matches: 6. The germline CDR1 and CDR2 sequences are MNHEY and SMNVEV (reference sequence).